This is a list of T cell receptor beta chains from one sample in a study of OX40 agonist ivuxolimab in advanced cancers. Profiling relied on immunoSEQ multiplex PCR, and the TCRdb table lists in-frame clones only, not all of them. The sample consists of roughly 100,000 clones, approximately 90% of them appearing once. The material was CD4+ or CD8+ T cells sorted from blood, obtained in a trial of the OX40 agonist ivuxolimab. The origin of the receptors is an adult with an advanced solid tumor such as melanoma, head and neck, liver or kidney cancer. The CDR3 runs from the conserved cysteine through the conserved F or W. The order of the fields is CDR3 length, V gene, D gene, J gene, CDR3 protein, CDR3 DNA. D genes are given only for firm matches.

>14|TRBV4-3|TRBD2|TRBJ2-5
CASSQGLAQETQYF
TGCGCCAGCAGCCAGGGACTAGCCCAAGAGACCCAGTACTTC
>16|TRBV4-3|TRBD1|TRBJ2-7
CASSQLAGQGAYEQYF
TGCGCCAGCAGCCAACTCGCAGGACAGGGGGCGTACGAGCAGTACTTC
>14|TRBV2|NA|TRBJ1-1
CASSAGRMNTEAFF
TGTGCCAGCAGTGCGGGACGCATGAACACTGAAGCTTTCTTT
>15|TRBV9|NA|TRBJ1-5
CASSKGGGDNQPQHF
TGTGCCAGCAGCAAGGGCGGGGGGGACAATCAGCCCCAGCATTTT
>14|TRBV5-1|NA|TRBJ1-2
CASSFDGSGYGYTF
TGCGCCAGCAGTTTTGACGGGTCCGGCTATGGCTACACCTTC
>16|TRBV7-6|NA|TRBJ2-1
CASSLGAGASYNEQFF
TGTGCCAGCAGCTTAGGTGCGGGGGCCTCCTACAATGAGCAGTTCTTC
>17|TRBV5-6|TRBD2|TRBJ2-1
CASSLVAAGGPGGEQFF
TGTGCCAGCAGCTTGGTTGCAGCGGGGGGGCCCGGCGGTGAGCAGTTCTTC
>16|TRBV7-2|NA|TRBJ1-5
CASSLAQSPGVQPQHF
TGTGCCAGCAGCTTAGCGCAGTCCCCGGGGGTTCAGCCCCAGCATTTT
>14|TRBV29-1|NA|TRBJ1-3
CSVEDQGSGNTIYF
TGCAGCGTTGAAGACCAGGGGAGTGGAAACACCATATATTTT
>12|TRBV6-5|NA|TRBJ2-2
CASSFYTGELFF
TGTGCCAGCAGTTTCTACACCGGGGAGCTGTTTTTT
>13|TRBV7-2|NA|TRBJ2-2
CASSSPLTGELFF
TGTGCCAGCAGCTCCCCCCTAACCGGGGAGCTGTTTTTT
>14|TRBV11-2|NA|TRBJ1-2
CASSSGQTLAGYTF
TGTGCCAGCAGCTCCGGGCAGACCCTAGCTGGCTACACCTTC
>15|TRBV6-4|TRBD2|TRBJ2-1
CASSDLAGGQGEQFF
TGTGCCAGCAGTGACTTGGCGGGGGGGCAGGGTGAGCAGTTCTTC
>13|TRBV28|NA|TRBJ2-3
CASSPPLTDTQYF
TGTGCCAGCAGCCCACCCCTCACAGATACGCAGTATTTT
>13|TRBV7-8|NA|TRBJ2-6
CASSFSWANVLTF
TGTGCCAGCAGCTTTTCTTGGGCCAACGTCCTGACTTTC
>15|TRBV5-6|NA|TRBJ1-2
CASSRGTQANYGYTF
TGTGCCAGCAGCAGGGGGACACAGGCTAACTATGGCTACACCTTC
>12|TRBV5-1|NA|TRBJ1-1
CASSPAGAEAFF
TGCGCCAGCAGCCCCGCGGGGGCTGAAGCTTTCTTT